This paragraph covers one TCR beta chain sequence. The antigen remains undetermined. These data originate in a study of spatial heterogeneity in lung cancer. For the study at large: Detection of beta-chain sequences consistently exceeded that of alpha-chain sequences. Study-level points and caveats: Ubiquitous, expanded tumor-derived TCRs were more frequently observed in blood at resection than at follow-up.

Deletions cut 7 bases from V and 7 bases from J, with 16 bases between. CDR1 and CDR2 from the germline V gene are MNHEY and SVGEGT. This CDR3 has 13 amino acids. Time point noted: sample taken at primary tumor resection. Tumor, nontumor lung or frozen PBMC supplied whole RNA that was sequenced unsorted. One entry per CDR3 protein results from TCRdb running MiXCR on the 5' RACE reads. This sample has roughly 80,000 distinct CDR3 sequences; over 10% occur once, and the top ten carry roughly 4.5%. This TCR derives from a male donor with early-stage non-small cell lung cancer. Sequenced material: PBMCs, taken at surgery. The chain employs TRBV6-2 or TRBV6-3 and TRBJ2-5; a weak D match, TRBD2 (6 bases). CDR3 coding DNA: TGTGCCAGCACCCTACGACTAGACGGGACCCAGTACTTC. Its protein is CASTLRLDGTQYF.